This T cell receptor beta chain was identified during a study of siplizumab effects on memory and regulatory T cells. Cocultured for roughly 6 days at 37°C were the mixed lymphocyte reaction cells. Mixed at 1:1 were responder PBMCs labelled with CFSE and stimulator PBMCs labelled with Violet Dye. Trimming took 0 bases from V and 6 from J, leaving 14 bases between them. From germline, CDR1 is MNHNY and CDR2 SVGAGI (reference sequence). This CDR3 comprises 15 residues. Broader study findings: Naive T cells seemed more diverse than memory cells; they also seemed major alloresponse contributors. Whether proliferating Tregs in siplizumab cultures suppress was not functionally confirmed.

Comment on this clone: Its antigen remains unidentified.

Assays captured around 97,000 TCR templates per sample. The table came from immunoSEQ multiplex PCR; TCRdb's copy has only in-frame clones and leaves some out. Of about 13,000 clones in the sample, under 40% were seen once. The receptor was isolated from a human donor in good health; the cells came from an allogeneic mixed lymphocyte reaction. Sequenced material: CFSE-low (dividing) CD8+ T cells sorted from an allogeneic mixed lymphocyte reaction. The chain has TRBV6-6 and TRBJ1-1; the D is unclear. CDR3 protein: CASSYSFIQGSEAFF. CDR3 nucleotide sequence: TGTGCCAGCAGTTACTCGTTCATTCAAGGGTCTGAAGCTTTCTTT.